This entry lists 9 T cell receptor beta chains sequenced from one sample in a study of T cell clones after liver transplantation. Clones were sequenced by immunoSEQ multiplex PCR, and TCRdb holds only the in-frame ones, with some missing. The data show nearly 55,000 clones, 84% seen once. This material consisted of CD4+ T cells from blood, taken before liver transplant. These receptors originate from a human donor who received a liver transplant.

A single count supports this clone. The chain links TRBV4-2 to TRBJ2-4; TRBD1 agrees at 9 bases. This CDR3 has 17 residues. Germline CDR1 LGHNA, CDR2 YNFKEQ. The trim removed 0 bases at V and 7 bases at J, leaving 10 bases unmatched. CDR3 sequence: CASSQDPPGQGFNIQYF. The DNA of the CDR3 is TGTGCCAGCAGCCAAGATCCCCCCGGACAGGGGTTTAACATTCAGTACTTC.

The genes are TRBV27 and TRBJ1-1; no reliable D call. The germline V gene encodes CDR1 MNHEY and CDR2 SMNVEV (reference sequence). CDR3 length equals 13 residues. Between the trimmed V and J ends, which lost 7 bases and 3 bases, there was a span of 12 bases. The CDR3 region is CASKSVSYTEAFF. For the CDR3, the DNA is TGTGCCAGCAAGTCGGTAAGCTACACTGAAGCTTTCTTT.

This clone was detected a few times. The V call is TRBV7-9, the J call TRBJ1-2; TRBD1 might be the D (6 bases). The V and J ends lost 3 bases and 9 bases respectively, with 20 bases between them. This CDR3 spans 15 amino acids. Germline loops: CDR1 SEHNR, CDR2 FQNEAQ (reference sequence). The CDR3: CASSFWYTGSVSYTF. The CDR3, as DNA: TGTGCCAGCAGCTTCTGGTATACAGGGTCGGTTAGCTACACCTTC. The variable domain in full, with the rest retrieved from reference TRBV7-9 and TRBJ1-2, is DTGVSQNPRHKITKRGQNVTFRCDPISEHNRLYWYRQTLGQGPEFLTYFQNEAQLEKSRLLSDRFSAERPKGSFSTLEIQRTEQGDSAMYLCASSFWYTGSVSYTFGSGTRLTVV.

This sequence joins TRBV5-6 and TRBJ2-2, with 7 positions matching TRBD1. The CDR3 loop spans 15 amino acids. Germline V CDR1 and CDR2: SGHDT, YYEEEE. Germline trimming cut 3 bases from V and 2 bases from J; bases unmatched to any gene: 4. This chain's CDR3 is CASSWRTGNTGELFF. The CDR3 bases are TGTGCCAGCAGCTGGCGGACAGGAAACACCGGGGAGCTGTTTTTT.

The gene calls are TRBV4-1 and TRBJ2-1; D not resolved. The germline CDR1 and CDR2 sequences are MGHRA and YSYEKL. The CDR3 is 15 amino acids. The V end was cut by 1 base, the J end by 5 bases, with 12 bases between. The CDR3 sequence is CASSQAIRHNNEQFF. In DNA form, the CDR3 reads TGCGCCAGCAGCCAAGCCATACGGCATAACAATGAGCAGTTCTTC.

The rearrangement joins TRBV16 to TRBJ2-1; D call uncertain. CDR3 size: 11 residues. Germline V lookup: CDR1 KGHSY, CDR2 FQNENV. The germline V and J ends were trimmed by 1 base and 6 bases, with 1 base remaining between them. The CDR3, as DNA: TGTGCCAGCAGCCAATTCAATGAGCAGTTCTTC. Translation: CASSQFNEQFF.

This clone showed up many times. The V gene is TRBV7-9, the J gene TRBJ1-1, with D perhaps TRBD1 (5 bases). The CDR3 runs to 12 residues. The V end lost 1 base, the J end lost 10 bases, and 10 bases lay between the germline ends. Germline assignment: CDR1 SEHNR and CDR2 FQNEAQ (reference sequence). CDR3 bases: TGTGCCAGCAGCTTAGAATTCGGGGGAGCTTTCTTT. This gives the protein CASSLEFGGAFF.

The CDR3 bases are TGTGCCAGCAGCTCGCGACCCCTAGCGGGAGATGTGCATGAGCAGTTCTTC. Encoded protein: CASSSRPLAGDVHEQFF. V usage is TRBV7-3 and J usage is TRBJ2-1, with 10 nucleotides matching TRBD2. V was clipped by 4 bases and J by 8 bases; unmatched bases: 14. This CDR3 spans 17 amino acids. Per germline, CDR1 SGHTA and CDR2 FQGTGA.

The V call is TRBV9, the J call TRBJ2-3; TRBD1 agrees at 8 bases. Germline CDR1 reads SGDLS; CDR2 reads YYNGEE. This CDR3 has 14 residues. After removal of 4 bases from V and 8 bases from J, the junction contained 9 bases not matched to a gene. CDR3 sequence reads: CASSSQGAPVTQYF. The CDR3 DNA follows: TGTGCCAGCAGCTCTCAGGGGGCGCCTGTTACGCAGTATTTT.